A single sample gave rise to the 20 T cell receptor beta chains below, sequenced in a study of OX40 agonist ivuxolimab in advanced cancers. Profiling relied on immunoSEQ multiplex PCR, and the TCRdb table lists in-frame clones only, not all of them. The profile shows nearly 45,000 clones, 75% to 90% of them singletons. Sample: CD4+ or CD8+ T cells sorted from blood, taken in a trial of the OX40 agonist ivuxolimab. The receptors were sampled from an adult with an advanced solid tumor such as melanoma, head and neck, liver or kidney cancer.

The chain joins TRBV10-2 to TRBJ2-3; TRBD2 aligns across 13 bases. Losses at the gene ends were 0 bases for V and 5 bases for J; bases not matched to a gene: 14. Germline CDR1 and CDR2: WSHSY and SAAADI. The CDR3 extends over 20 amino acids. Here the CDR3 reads CASSESRTSGSTAEVDTQYF. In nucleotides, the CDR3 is TGCGCCAGCAGTGAGTCGAGGACTAGCGGGAGTACGGCGGAGGTAGATACGCAGTATTTT.

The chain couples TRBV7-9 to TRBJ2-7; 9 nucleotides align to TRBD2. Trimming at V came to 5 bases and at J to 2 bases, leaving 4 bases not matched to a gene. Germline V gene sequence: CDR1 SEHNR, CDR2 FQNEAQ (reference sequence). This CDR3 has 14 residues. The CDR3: CASSLGLAAYEQYF. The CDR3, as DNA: TGTGCCAGCAGCCTGGGACTAGCTGCCTACGAGCAGTACTTC.

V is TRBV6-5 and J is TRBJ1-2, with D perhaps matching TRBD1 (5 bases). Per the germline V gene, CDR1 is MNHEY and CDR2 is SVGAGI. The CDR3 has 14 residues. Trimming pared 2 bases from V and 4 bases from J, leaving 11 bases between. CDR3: CASSYTGTGYGYTF. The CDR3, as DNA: TGTGCCAGCAGTTACACCGGGACGGGCTATGGCTACACCTTC.

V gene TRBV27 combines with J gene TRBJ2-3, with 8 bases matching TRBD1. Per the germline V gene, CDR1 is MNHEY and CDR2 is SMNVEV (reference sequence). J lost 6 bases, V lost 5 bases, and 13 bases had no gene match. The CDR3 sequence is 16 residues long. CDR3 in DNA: TGTGCCAGCAGTCGCCAGGGGGCGCGGGGAGAGGATACGCAGTATTTT. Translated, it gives CASSRQGARGEDTQYF.

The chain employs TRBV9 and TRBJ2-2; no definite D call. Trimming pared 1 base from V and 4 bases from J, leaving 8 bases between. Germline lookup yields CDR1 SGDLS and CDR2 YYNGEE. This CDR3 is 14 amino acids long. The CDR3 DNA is TGTGCCAGCAGCGTAAAGACGTCCACCGGGGAGCTGTTTTTT. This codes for CASSVKTSTGELFF.

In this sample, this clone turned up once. CDR3 nucleotide sequence: TGTGCCATCAGTCCTAGCGGGGGGGCGGTAGATACGCAGTATTTT. It is translated as CAISPSGGAVDTQYF. The V gene is TRBV10-3, the J gene TRBJ2-3, with TRBD2 identical over 12 bases. The germline V gene encodes CDR1 ENHRY and CDR2 SYGVKD. V was pared by 5 bases and J by 5 bases, with 5 bases of the junction left unmatched. CDR3 size: 15 residues.

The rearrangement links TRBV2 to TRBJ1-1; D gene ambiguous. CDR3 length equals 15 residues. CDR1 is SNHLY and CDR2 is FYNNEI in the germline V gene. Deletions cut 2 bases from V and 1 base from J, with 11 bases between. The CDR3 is CASSETGIPNTEAFF. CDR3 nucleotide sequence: TGTGCCAGCAGTGAAACCGGAATACCGAACACTGAAGCTTTCTTT. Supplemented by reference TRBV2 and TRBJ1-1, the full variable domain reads EPEVTQTPSHQVTQMGQEVILRCVPISNHLYFYWYRQILGQKVEFLVSFYNNEISEKSEIFDDQFSVERPDGSNFTLKIRSTKLEDSAMYFCASSETGIPNTEAFFGQGTRLTVV.

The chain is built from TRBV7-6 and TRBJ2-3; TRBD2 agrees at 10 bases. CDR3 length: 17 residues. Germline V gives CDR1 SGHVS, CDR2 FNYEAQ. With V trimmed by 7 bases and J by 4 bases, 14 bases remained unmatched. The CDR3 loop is CASTPFPASGSADTQYF. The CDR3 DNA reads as TGTGCCAGCACCCCTTTTCCGGCTAGCGGGAGCGCAGATACGCAGTATTTT.

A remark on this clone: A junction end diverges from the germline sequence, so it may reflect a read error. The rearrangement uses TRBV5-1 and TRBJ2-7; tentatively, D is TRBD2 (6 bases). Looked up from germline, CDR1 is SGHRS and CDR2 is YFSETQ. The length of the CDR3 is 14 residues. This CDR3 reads CASSLEGSTYEQYF. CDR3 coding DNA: TGTGCCAGCAGCTTGGAGGGGTCCACCTACGAGCAGTACTTC.

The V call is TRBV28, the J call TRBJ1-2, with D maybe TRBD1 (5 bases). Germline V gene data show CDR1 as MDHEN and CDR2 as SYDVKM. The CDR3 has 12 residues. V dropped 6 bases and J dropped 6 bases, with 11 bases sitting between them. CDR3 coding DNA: TGTGCCAGCAGGGCCCCGGGGGATGGCTACACCTTC. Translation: CASRAPGDGYTF.

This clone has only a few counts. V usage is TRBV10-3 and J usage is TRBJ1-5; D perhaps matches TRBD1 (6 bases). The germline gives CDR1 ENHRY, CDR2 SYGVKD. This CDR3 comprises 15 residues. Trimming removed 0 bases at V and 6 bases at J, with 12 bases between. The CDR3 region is CAISESRGIGQPQHF. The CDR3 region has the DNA TGTGCCATCAGTGAGTCAAGGGGGATAGGTCAGCCCCAGCATTTT.

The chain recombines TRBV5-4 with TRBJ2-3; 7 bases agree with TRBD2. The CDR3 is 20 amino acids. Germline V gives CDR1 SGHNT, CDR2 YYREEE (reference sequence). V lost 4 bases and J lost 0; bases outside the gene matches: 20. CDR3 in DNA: TGTGCCAGCAGCCCTGCGGAGGAGCTAGCGGACCTACCTAGCACAGATACGCAGTATTTT. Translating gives CASSPAEELADLPSTDTQYF. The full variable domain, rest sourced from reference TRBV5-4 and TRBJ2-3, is ETGVTQSPTHLIKTRGQQVTLRCSSQSGHNTVSWYQQALGQGPQFIFQYYREEENGRGNFPPRFSGLQFPNYSSELNVNALELDDSALYLCASSPAEELADLPSTDTQYFGPGTRLTVL.

CDR3 DNA sequence: TGCAGCGTTGAAGTTGTTGTTAGCGGGAGCTCCTACGAGCAGTACTTC. The encoded protein is CSVEVVVSGSSYEQYF. This chain connects TRBV29-1 to TRBJ2-7, with TRBD2 matching 9 bases. The CDR3 extends over 16 amino acids. Looked up from germline, CDR1 is SQVTM and CDR2 is ANQGSEA. V lost 1 base and J lost 0; bases outside the gene matches: 7.

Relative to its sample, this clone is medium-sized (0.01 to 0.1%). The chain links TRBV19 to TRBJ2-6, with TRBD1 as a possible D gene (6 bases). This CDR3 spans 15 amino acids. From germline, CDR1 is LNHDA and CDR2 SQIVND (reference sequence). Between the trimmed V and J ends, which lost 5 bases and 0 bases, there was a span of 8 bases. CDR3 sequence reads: CASSVTGSGANVLTF. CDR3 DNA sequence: TGTGCCAGTAGTGTGACAGGCTCTGGGGCCAACGTCCTGACTTTC.

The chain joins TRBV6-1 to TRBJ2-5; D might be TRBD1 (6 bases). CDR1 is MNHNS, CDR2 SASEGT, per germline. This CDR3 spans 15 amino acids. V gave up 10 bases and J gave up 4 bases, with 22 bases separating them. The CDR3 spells CATHVGQIHLETQYF. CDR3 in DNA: TGTGCCACACATGTCGGACAGATCCACTTAGAGACCCAGTACTTC.

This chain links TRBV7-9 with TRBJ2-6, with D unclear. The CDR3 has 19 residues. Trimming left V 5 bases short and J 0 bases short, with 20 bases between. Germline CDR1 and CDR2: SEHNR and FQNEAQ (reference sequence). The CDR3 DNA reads TGTGCCAGCAGCCTCCCCCGGGCGAAACCTAGCTCTGGGGCCAACGTCCTGACTTTC. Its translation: CASSLPRAKPSSGANVLTF.

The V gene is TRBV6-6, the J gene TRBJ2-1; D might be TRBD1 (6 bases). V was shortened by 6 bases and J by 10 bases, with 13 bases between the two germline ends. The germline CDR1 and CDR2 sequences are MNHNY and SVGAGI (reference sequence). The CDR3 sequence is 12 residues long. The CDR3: CASRNLQGEQFF. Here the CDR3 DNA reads TGTGCCAGCAGAAACCTCCAGGGGGAGCAGTTCTTC.

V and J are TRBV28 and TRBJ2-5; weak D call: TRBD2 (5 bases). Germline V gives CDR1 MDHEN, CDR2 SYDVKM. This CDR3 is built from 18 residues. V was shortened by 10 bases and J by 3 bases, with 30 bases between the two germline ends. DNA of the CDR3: TGTGCCAACGCTACCGTCCCCGGGATATCAAATAGGAAAGAGACCCAGTACTTC. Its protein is CANATVPGISNRKETQYF. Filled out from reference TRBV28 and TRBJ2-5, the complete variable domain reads DVKVTQSSRYLVKRTGEKVFLECVQDMDHENMFWYRQDPGLGLRLIYFSYDVKMKEKGDIPEGYSVSREKKERFSLILESASTNQTSMYLCANATVPGISNRKETQYFGPGTRLLVL.

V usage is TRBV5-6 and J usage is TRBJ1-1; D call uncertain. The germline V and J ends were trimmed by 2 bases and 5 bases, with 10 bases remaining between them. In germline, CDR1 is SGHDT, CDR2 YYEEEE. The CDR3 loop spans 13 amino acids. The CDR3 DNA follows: TGTGCCAGCAGCTTATTGGGCTTGACTGAAGCTTTCTTT. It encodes CASSLLGLTEAFF.

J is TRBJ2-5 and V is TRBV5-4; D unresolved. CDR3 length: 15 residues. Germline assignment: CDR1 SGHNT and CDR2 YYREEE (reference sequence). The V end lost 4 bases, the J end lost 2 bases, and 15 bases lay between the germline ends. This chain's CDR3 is CASSLEALEQETQYF. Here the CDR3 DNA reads TGTGCCAGCAGCCTCGAAGCCCTCGAACAAGAGACCCAGTACTTC.